The 16 T cell receptor beta chains listed next were all sequenced from one sample in a study of CD8 T cells in Susac syndrome (dated by TCRdb to the late 2010s). Library preparation used the immunoSEQ multiplex PCR assay. RNA was extracted using the RNeasy kit, and roughly 0.5 to 1 ug of the RNA was reverse transcribed with random hexamers. TCRdb ran its own pipeline on the public reads, namely fastp trimming at Q25 and MiXCR clone calling, and kept in-frame beta chains. Each CDR3 protein gets just one entry, which takes the most common genes and DNA from the rows behind it. This sample gives 200,000 to 300,000 distinct CDR3 sequences in total; roughly 93% of them show up just once. The ten largest clones represent around 0.07% of the sample. Sequencing input: CD4+ T cells from PBMCs. These receptors originate from a human donor with multiple sclerosis.

This clonotype was observed a single time. The rearrangement uses TRBV12-5 and TRBJ2-7; no firm D call. Germline V CDR1 and CDR2: LGHNT, FRNRAP. V dropped 1 base and J dropped 1 base, with 2 bases sitting between them. The CDR3 covers 12 residues. The CDR3 region has the DNA TGTGCTAGTGGTTTGGCTTCCTACGAGCAGTACTTC. Translation gives CASGLASYEQYF. The full variable domain, its missing parts supplied by reference TRBV12-5 and TRBJ2-7, is DARVTQTPRHKVTEMGQEVTMRCQPILGHNTVFWYRQTMMQGLELLAYFRNRAPLDDSGMPKDRFSAEMPDATLATLKIQPSEPRDSAVYFCASGLASYEQYFGPGTRLTVT.

The rearrangement joins TRBV19 to TRBJ1-5; D unclear. Looked up from germline, CDR1 is LNHDA and CDR2 is SQIVND (reference sequence). This CDR3 contains 15 residues. The ends were cut back, 6 bases at V and 0 bases at J, with 12 bases in the middle. CDR3 sequence: CASRGDGNSNQPQHF. The DNA of the CDR3 is TGTGCCAGTAGGGGAGACGGAAATAGCAATCAGCCCCAGCATTTT.

The rearrangement links TRBV30 to TRBJ2-5, with 9 bases aligning to TRBD2. The CDR3 covers 12 residues. CDR1 is GTSNPN, CDR2 SVGIG, per germline (reference sequence). V was pared by 4 bases and J by 5 bases, with 2 bases of the junction left unmatched. The CDR3 here is CAWTSGTETQYF. The CDR3 coding sequence is TGTGCCTGGACTAGCGGGACGGAGACCCAGTACTTC. Looking up the rest from reference TRBV30 and TRBJ2-5 gives the full variable domain: SQTIHQWPATLVQPVGSPLSLECTVEGTSNPNLYWYRQAAGRGLQLLFYSVGIGQISSEVPQNLSASRPQDRQFILSSKKLLLSDSGFYLCAWTSGTETQYFGPGTRLLVL.

The gene calls are TRBV19 and TRBJ2-3; D may correspond to TRBD1 or TRBD2 (5 bases each). The CDR3 consists of 15 residues. Germline CDR1 reads LNHDA; CDR2 reads SQIVND (reference sequence). Trimming removed 6 bases at V and 0 bases at J, with 13 bases between. CDR3 in amino acids: CASRGTGISTDTQYF. CDR3 in DNA: TGTGCCAGTAGGGGGACGGGGATCAGCACAGATACGCAGTATTTT.

As for this clonotype: The junction departs from the called germline gene at one end, perhaps through a read error. The rearrangement uses TRBV2 and TRBJ2-3; TRBD1 matches 7 bases. Germline CDR1 is SNHLY and CDR2 is FYNNEI. There are 14 residues in the CDR3. The CDR3 loop reads CASREGQERYTQYF. CDR3 nucleotide sequence: TGTGCCAGCAGAGAAGGACAGGAGAGATATACGCAGTATTTT.

The chain has TRBV27 and TRBJ1-1; D is undetermined. V was shortened by 5 bases and J by 10 bases, with 17 bases between the two germline ends. Germline CDR1 and CDR2: MNHEY and SMNVEV (reference sequence). There are 13 residues in the CDR3. The DNA of the CDR3 is TGTGCCAGCAGTACCGGGTTAGGCCCAGGAGCTTTCTTT. This sequence encodes CASSTGLGPGAFF.

This chain links TRBV5-1 with TRBJ2-3; TRBD1 or TRBD2 may be the D gene (6 bases each). From germline, CDR1 is SGHRS and CDR2 YFSETQ. The ends were cut back, 7 bases at V and 0 bases at J, with 15 bases in the middle. This CDR3 has 15 residues. The CDR3 DNA reads TGCGCCAGCTCGCGTAGGGGGGCTAGCACAGATACGCAGTATTTT. Protein: CASSRRGASTDTQYF.

This sequence joins TRBV30 and TRBJ1-6, with TRBD1 matching over 7 bases. This CDR3 contains 15 residues. Germline loops: CDR1 GTSNPN, CDR2 SVGIG (reference sequence). Unmatched junction bases numbered 8, after V lost 2 bases and J lost 7 bases. The CDR3 region has the DNA TGTGCCTGGAGTACCGGGACAGACCTCAATTCACCCCTCCACTTT. Translation gives CAWSTGTDLNSPLHF.

The rearrangement links TRBV7-9 to TRBJ1-1; unclear D gene. Trimming pared 4 bases from V and 5 bases from J, leaving 20 bases between. Germline V gene sequence: CDR1 SEHNR, CDR2 FQNEAQ (reference sequence). CDR3 size: 16 residues. The DNA for the CDR3 is TGTGCCAGCAGCTCAAGGGTGGGCGGAGGATTTACTGAAGCTTTCTTT. As protein: CASSSRVGGGFTEAFF. The full variable domain, rest sourced from reference TRBV7-9 and TRBJ1-1, is DTGVSQNPRHKITKRGQNVTFRCDPISEHNRLYWYRQTLGQGPEFLTYFQNEAQLEKSRLLSDRFSAERPKGSFSTLEIQRTEQGDSAMYLCASSSRVGGGFTEAFFGQGTRLTVV.

V is TRBV4-1 and J is TRBJ1-5; 10 positions agree with TRBD1. CDR1 and CDR2 from the germline V gene are MGHRA and YSYEKL. The CDR3 is 19 residues long. J lost 1 base, V lost 0 bases, and 9 bases had no gene match. Written as DNA, the CDR3 is TGCGCCAGCAGCCAAGATGCGGGACAGGGGTTAGGAAGCAATCAGCCCCAGCATTTT. Its protein product is CASSQDAGQGLGSNQPQHF.

The chain is built from TRBV9 and TRBJ2-2, with TRBD2 identical over 8 bases. This CDR3 is 15 amino acids long. With 4 bases clipped from V and 3 bases from J, the junction kept 5 bases outside the gene matches. Germline values: CDR1 SGDLS, CDR2 YYNGEE. CDR3 protein: CASSISGKDTGELFF. As DNA, the CDR3 is TGTGCCAGCAGCATTAGCGGGAAGGACACCGGGGAGCTGTTTTTT.

The chain carries TRBV3-1 and TRBJ1-2; 10 bases agree with TRBD1. Germline V lookup: CDR1 LGHDT, CDR2 YNNKEL (reference sequence). CDR3 length equals 17 residues. Losses at the gene ends were 4 bases for V and 8 bases for J; bases not matched to a gene: 16. CDR3 residues: CASSPIPGQGIGRGYTF. Here the CDR3 DNA reads TGTGCCAGCAGCCCAATCCCGGGACAGGGGATAGGACGCGGCTACACCTTC.

J is TRBJ2-7 and V is TRBV18; D is possibly TRBD1 or TRBD2 (5 bases each). Germline loops: CDR1 KGHSH, CDR2 LQKENI. CDR3 length: 13 amino acids. V lost 6 bases and J lost 1, with 10 bases in between. The CDR3 loop is CASSPEGSYEQYF. CDR3 sequence (DNA): TGTGCCAGCTCGCCAGAGGGGTCCTACGAGCAGTACTTC.

The chain is built from TRBV7-2 and TRBJ2-2; unclear D gene. Trimming took off 2 bases at V and 6 bases at J, with 19 bases between the two ends. Germline V gene sequence: CDR1 SGHTA, CDR2 FQGNSA. The CDR3 runs 17 residues. CDR3 nucleotides: TGTGCCAGCAGCTTATCCAGCGACCGGGTAGTATCCGGGGAGCTGTTTTTT. As protein: CASSLSSDRVVSGELFF.

V is TRBV10-3 and J is TRBJ2-7, with D possibly TRBD2 on 5 matching bases. Per the germline V gene, CDR1 is ENHRY and CDR2 is SYGVKD. Trimming left V 4 bases short and J 7 bases short, with 11 bases between. CDR3 length equals 12 residues. CDR3: CAISVEGPEQYF. The CDR3 DNA reads as TGTGCCATCAGTGTCGAGGGTCCGGAGCAGTACTTC.

This chain uses TRBV20-1 with TRBJ1-5, with a possible D match to TRBD1 (6 bases). Germline V gene data show CDR1 as DFQATT and CDR2 as SNEGSKA (reference sequence). The V and J ends lost 5 bases and 1 base respectively, with 12 bases between them. This CDR3 contains 14 residues. This CDR3 reads CSAPRQDSNQPQHF. CDR3 DNA: TGCAGTGCTCCCCGACAGGACAGCAATCAGCCCCAGCATTTT.